A selection of T cell receptor beta chains follows, all from one sample in a study of T cells in Graves' hyperthyroidism and ophthalmopathy. TCRdb reprocessed the multiplex PCR reads with MiXCR, giving one entry per CDR3 protein. The table records about 700,000 distinct CDR3 sequences, approximately 14% of them present only once. The sequenced sample was blood. Receptors were obtained from a woman aged 18-29 years with Graves' hyperthyroidism. Each CDR3 is given with its conserved first and last residue. Fields, in order: V gene, D gene, J gene, clone size, CDR3 DNA, CDR3 protein. A D gene is named only where the DNA matches it firmly. Clone sizes are given selectively: once, few, many, or a class where the clone is expanded.

TRBV18,TRBD2,TRBJ2-1,few,TGTGCCAGCTCACCCTATCCGGAAGCGGGAGTTAACAATGAGCAGTTCTTC,CASSPYPEAGVNNEQFF
TRBV28,.,TRBJ1-5,few,TGTGCCAGCAGTCTGACAGTTAGCAATCAGCCCCAGCATTTT,CASSLTVSNQPQHF
TRBV12-3/TRBV12-4,.,TRBJ2-2,many,TGTGCCAGCAGACCAAGTCGCACCGGGGAGCTGTTTTTT,CASRPSRTGELFF
TRBV14,.,TRBJ1-1,few,TGTGCCAGCAGCCAAGATTTCGGAGGCATCACTGAAGCTTTCTTT,CASSQDFGGITEAFF
TRBV6-5,TRBD2,TRBJ2-7,.,TGTGCCAGCAGTTTTGGACTAGCGGTGATCGAGCAGTACTTC,CASSFGLAVIEQYF
TRBV20-1,.,TRBJ2-3,few,TGCAGTGCTTCAGATCATAGGGTGGGGACCACAGATACGCAGTATTTT,CSASDHRVGTTDTQYF
TRBV28,TRBD1,TRBJ1-1,many,TGTGCCAGCAGTCCGCTACAGGGGATTCGGACTGAAGCTTTCTTT,CASSPLQGIRTEAFF
TRBV9,TRBD2,TRBJ2-1,.,TGTGCCAGCAGCCCCCCCCCCCCGAGACTAGCCGCCAATGAGCAGTTCTTC,CASSPPPPRLAANEQFF
TRBV19,TRBD1,TRBJ1-1,.,TGTGCCAGTAGTAAACAGGGGGCAGACGGAGGAGCTTTCTTT,CASSKQGADGGAFF
TRBV20-1,TRBD2,TRBJ2-5,.,TGCAGTGCTAGTGTACTAGCGGGAGTCGGGGAGACCCAGTACTTC,CSASVLAGVGETQYF
TRBV24-1,TRBD1,TRBJ1-2,many,TGTGCCACCAGTGACCGAGGACAGGGGGCGATTCCTTTCTATGGCTACACCTTC,CATSDRGQGAIPFYGYTF
TRBV20-1,TRBD1,TRBJ1-4,few,TGCAGTGCTTTGGACAGGGGTGCAGAGGAAAAACTGTTTTTT,CSALDRGAEEKLFF
TRBV25-1,.,TRBJ2-1,many,TGTGCCAGCAGTGCCGGGACGGCGAGTGAGCAGTTCTTC,CASSAGTASEQFF
TRBV9,.,TRBJ2-5,.,TGTGCCAGCAGCGTAGGTTCTAGCCAGAAGACCCAGTACTTC,CASSVGSSQKTQYF
TRBV5-1,.,TRBJ2-1,.,TGCGCCAGCAGCTTGGCTCCTCGCCCTGGGCGGGTACCCTACAATGAGCAGTTCTTC,CASSLAPRPGRVPYNEQFF
TRBV28,.,TRBJ1-5,many,TGTGCCAGCAGTTTACCTCTCAATCAGCCCCAGCATTTT,CASSLPLNQPQHF
TRBV11-2,TRBD1,TRBJ1-1,many,TGTGCCAGCAGAGCTAGATTTGGGACAGACGCGAACACTGAAGCTTCCTTT,CASRARFGTDANTEASF
TRBV28,TRBD2,TRBJ2-7,many,TGTGCCAGCAGCCCCGCCGGGGCGGGAGAAGACTACGAGCAGTACTTC,CASSPAGAGEDYEQYF
TRBV6-5,TRBD1,TRBJ2-2,.,TGTGCCAGCAGTTACTCGAGGCAGGGGGCTTATACCGGGGAGCTGTTTTTT,CASSYSRQGAYTGELFF
TRBV7-9,.,TRBJ2-5,many,TGTGCCAGCAGCTTAGGCTACAGGGACCAAGAGACCCAGTACTTC,CASSLGYRDQETQYF
TRBV4-1,.,TRBJ2-7,.,TGTGCCAGCAGCCGAGAGGGTAGCGGATTTTCCTACGAGCAGTACTTC,CASSREGSGFSYEQYF
TRBV2,TRBD1,TRBJ1-1,.,TGTGCCAGCCGCCAAAGACAGGGGGCCTGGGCTGAAGCTTTCTTT,CASRQRQGAWAEAFF
TRBV2,.,TRBJ1-6,few,TGTGCCAGCAGTGATCCGTTCGAACTGGGGAATTCACCCCTCCACTTT,CASSDPFELGNSPLHF
TRBV7-9,.,TRBJ2-1,.,TGTGCCAGCAGCCCCGTGAGCTCCTACAATGAGCAGTTCTTC,CASSPVSSYNEQFF
TRBV19,.,TRBJ1-1,many,TGTGCCAGTAGTATCTCGGGGAACACTGAAGCTTTCTTT,CASSISGNTEAFF
TRBV11-2,.,TRBJ1-1,many,TGTGCCAGCAGCTTAATTAACGGCGGGGGGGCGCAAGCTTTCTTT,CASSLINGGGAQAFF
TRBV28,.,TRBJ2-3,.,TGTGCCAGCAGTTTCCGGGACGGAGGAGATACGCAGTATTTT,CASSFRDGGDTQYF
TRBV5-1,.,TRBJ1-4,few,TGCGCCAGCAGCTATACACGCCGGGATGAAAAACTGTTTTTT,CASSYTRRDEKLFF
TRBV6-1,.,TRBJ2-4,.,TGTGCCAGCAGTGAAGGTGTAGGGGGAGGGGTAGCCAAAAACATTCAGTACTTC,CASSEGVGGGVAKNIQYF
TRBV7-8,TRBD2,TRBJ2-1,many,TGTGCCAGCAGCTTAGCGGGGATGGTGCGGGGGGAGCAGTTCTTC,CASSLAGMVRGEQFF
TRBV20-1,.,TRBJ2-1,many,TGCAGTGCGCTAGCGAGAAAACTCAATGAGCAGTTCTTC,CSALARKLNEQFF
TRBV9,TRBD2,TRBJ2-3,.,TGTGCCAGCAGCCTTGGACTAGCGGGAGGGCCTGTATCGGATACGCAGTATTTT,CASSLGLAGGPVSDTQYF
TRBV6-2/TRBV6-3,TRBD1,TRBJ1-1,few,TGTGCCAGCCGGCCGGACAGGCCATTAGGGACTGAAGCTTTCTTT,CASRPDRPLGTEAFF
TRBV7-2,TRBD2,TRBJ2-1,.,TGTGCCAGCAGCCTGGGACTAGCTTTCGGAAATGAGCAGTTCTTC,CASSLGLAFGNEQFF
TRBV28,.,TRBJ1-1,few,TGTGCCAGCCAATACCGGGGGAACACTGAAGCTCTCTTT,CASQYRGNTEALF
TRBV29-1,.,TRBJ1-1,many,TGCAGCGTGTCTTATGGCGCTGAAGCTTTCTTT,CSVSYGAEAFF
TRBV10-3,.,TRBJ2-7,.,TGTGCCAGCCAGAGAGGGGACGAAAGTGTCTACGAGCAGTACTTC,CASQRGDESVYEQYF
TRBV6-1,TRBD2,TRBJ2-3,many,TGTGCCAGCAGGCCGGGACTAGCTACAGATACGCAGTATTTT,CASRPGLATDTQYF
TRBV4-3,.,TRBJ1-3,many,TGCGCCAGCAGCCAAGATCGACAGGATTTTGGAAACACCATATATTTT,CASSQDRQDFGNTIYF
TRBV29-1,.,TRBJ1-1,many,TGCAGCGTCGAGCGGGGAATGAACACTGAAGCTTTCTTT,CSVERGMNTEAFF
TRBV11-2,TRBD2,TRBJ2-3,many,TGTGCCAGCAGCTTAGCTGGGAGGGCCGTAGATACGCAGTATTTT,CASSLAGRAVDTQYF
TRBV19,.,TRBJ1-5,.,TGTGCCAGTAGTACCCTACAGAACCAGCCCCAGCATTTT,CASSTLQNQPQHF
TRBV20-1,TRBD2,TRBJ2-1,.,TGCAGTGCTAGAGATCAGGAAGGCGGGAGATACTACAATGAGCAGTTCTTC,CSARDQEGGRYYNEQFF
TRBV18,TRBD2,TRBJ2-7,few,TGTGCCAGCTCACAAGGGACTAGCGGAACCACCGCCTACGAGCAGTACTTC,CASSQGTSGTTAYEQYF
TRBV7-9,.,TRBJ1-1,many,TGTGCCAGCAGCTTAGTAGGGGCTTTGGGTACTGAAGCTTTCTTT,CASSLVGALGTEAFF
TRBV6-2/TRBV6-3,.,TRBJ1-1,.,TGTGCCAGCAGTTACTCATCGAGCCCGCAGGCCCGATACATGAACACTGAAGCTTTCTTT,CASSYSSSPQARYMNTEAFF
TRBV4-1,TRBD1,TRBJ2-2,.,TGCGCCAGCAGCCTTTCCCGGGACAGCTCGAACACCGGGGAGCTGTTTTTT,CASSLSRDSSNTGELFF
TRBV6-5,.,TRBJ1-1,.,TGTACCAGCAGTTTGGCGTTTTACCCGGATGTGAACACTGAAGCTTTCTTT,CTSSLAFYPDVNTEAFF
TRBV27,.,TRBJ2-1,once,TGTGCCAGCAGTTTATCGGCAGGGAGCCCTTGGCGAATCTTC,CASSLSAGSPWRIF
TRBV11-1,TRBD1,TRBJ2-7,many,TGTGCCAGCAGCTGGGACAGAGTATACGAGCAGTACTTC,CASSWDRVYEQYF
TRBV20-1,TRBD2,TRBJ2-1,.,TGCAGTGCTAGAGATATTAGCGGGAGTGAGCAGTTCTTC,CSARDISGSEQFF
TRBV20-1,.,TRBJ1-1,few,TGCAGTGCCGATTACATCCGGGACGGGAACACTGAAGCTTTCTTT,CSADYIRDGNTEAFF
TRBV11-2,TRBD1,TRBJ2-1,many,TGTGCCAGCAGCTTAGGACCGGGACAGGGGTTCAATGAGCAGTTCTTC,CASSLGPGQGFNEQFF
TRBV2,.,TRBJ1-5,many,TGTGCCAGCAGTGATAAGGGATATCGGGATCAGCCCCAGCATTTT,CASSDKGYRDQPQHF
TRBV20-1,.,TRBJ1-6,few,TGCAGTGCTAGAGATCTCGGGAATTCACCCCTCCACTTT,CSARDLGNSPLHF